This T cell receptor beta chain was identified during a study of T cells in Graves' hyperthyroidism and ophthalmopathy. Findings and caveats of the study: Appearing also in blood were most of the thyroid clonotypes expanded above 0.001. By a 13 V-J model, ophthalmopathy was set apart from stable hyperthyroidism.

In regard to this clonotype: What it binds is not known.

From RNA transcripts, TCR beta CDR3 regions were amplified. A set of HTBI primers served as the primers for a first-round RT-PCR of the TCR CDR3. TCRdb reprocessed the multiplex PCR reads via MiXCR and lists one record per CDR3 protein. The table has about 360,000 distinct CDR3 sequences, over 15% seen once; the top ten hold 3% to 4%. Deletions cut 1 base from V and 4 bases from J, with 15 bases between. This CDR3 region has 16 residues. Germline V lookup: CDR1 SGHRS, CDR2 YFSETQ. The receptor was isolated from a woman aged 18-30 years with Graves' hyperthyroidism. The chain combines TRBV5-1 with TRBJ1-3; TRBD1 might be the D (6 bases). The sequencing input was blood. The CDR3 region has the DNA TGCGCCAGCAGCTTGTCGCCGGGGGCGAAAGGAAACACCATATATTTT. Protein sequence: CASSLSPGAKGNTIYF.